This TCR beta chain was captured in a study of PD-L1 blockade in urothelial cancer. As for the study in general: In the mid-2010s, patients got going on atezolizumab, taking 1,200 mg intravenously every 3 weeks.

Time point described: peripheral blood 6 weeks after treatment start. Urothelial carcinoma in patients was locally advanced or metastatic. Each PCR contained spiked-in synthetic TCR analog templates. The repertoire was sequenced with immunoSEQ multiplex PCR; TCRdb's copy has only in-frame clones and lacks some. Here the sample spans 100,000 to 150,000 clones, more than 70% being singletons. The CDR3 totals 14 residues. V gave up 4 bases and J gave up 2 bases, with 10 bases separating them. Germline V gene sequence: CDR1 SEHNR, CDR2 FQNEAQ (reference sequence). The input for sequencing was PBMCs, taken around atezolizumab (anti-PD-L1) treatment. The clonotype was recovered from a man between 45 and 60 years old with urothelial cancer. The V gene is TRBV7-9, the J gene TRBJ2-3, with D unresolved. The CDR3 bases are TGTGCCAGCAGCTACGGTTTAAACACAGATACGCAGTATTTT. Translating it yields CASSYGLNTDTQYF.